This TCR beta chain derives from a study of shared clonotypes between healthy human individuals. Study-wide results and limits: Clonotypes that were shared across a few donors made up approximately 5% of naive CD4 clonotypes. The four-donor shared clonotypes exceeded non-shared clonotypes in generation probability, with non-shared ones scoring lower.

All of the donors resided in Nashville, Tennessee, and each was a Caucasian adult. With respect to this clone: No antigen is known for it.

Genomic DNA of every subset was divided equally among multiple immunoSEQ plates. TCRdb's table, derived via immunoSEQ multiplex PCR, lists solely in-frame clones and lacks some. The sample contains approximately 980,000 clones, approximately 76% of which appear only once. The CDR3 totals 11 residues. Germline CDR1 SQVTM, CDR2 ANQGSEA. The receptor was isolated from a man aged 18 to 29 in good health. This chain uses TRBV29-1 with TRBJ2-3; the D is unclear. The specimen was memory CD4+ T cells sorted from blood. This sample's subset: CD45RA-negative fraction. The CDR3 DNA reads as TGCAGTACAGAACCCGCAGATACGCAGTATTTT. It is translated as CSTEPADTQYF.